The 20 T cell receptor beta chains below were found in one sample sequenced in a study of shared clonotypes between healthy human individuals. The table came from immunoSEQ multiplex PCR; TCRdb's copy has only in-frame clones and leaves some out. The top ten hold approximately 0.13% of the sample, which has around 2.1 million clones, roughly 95% seen once. Sequenced input: naive CD4+ T cells sorted from blood. Subset here: CD45RA+ positively selected. The receptors were gathered from a man in his late teens or twenties in good health.

The V call is TRBV10-3, the J call TRBJ1-1; 8 nucleotides line up with TRBD1. There are 14 residues in the CDR3. V trimming: 5 bases; J trimming: 1 base; junction bases outside the gene matches: 3. CDR1 ENHRY and CDR2 SYGVKD come from the germline V gene. The CDR3 here is CAISSTGENTEAFF. CDR3 nucleotide sequence: TGTGCCATCAGTTCGACAGGGGAGAACACTGAAGCTTTCTTT.

The V call is TRBV28, the J call TRBJ2-4; TRBD2 matches at 8 bases. Germline V gene sequence: CDR1 MDHEN, CDR2 SYDVKM. The CDR3 has 13 amino acids. The trim removed 4 bases at V and 8 bases at J, leaving 4 bases unmatched. This CDR3 reads CASSSPGLDIQYF. The CDR3 DNA reads as TGTGCCAGCAGTTCTCCGGGACTAGACATTCAGTACTTC. The full variable domain, its missing parts supplied by reference TRBV28 and TRBJ2-4, is DVKVTQSSRYLVKRTGEKVFLECVQDMDHENMFWYRQDPGLGLRLIYFSYDVKMKEKGDIPEGYSVSREKKERFSLILESASTNQTSMYLCASSSPGLDIQYFGAGTRLSVL.

The V gene is TRBV5-6, the J gene TRBJ2-3, with D possibly being TRBD2 (6 bases). The germline gives CDR1 SGHDT, CDR2 YYEEEE. There are 14 residues in the CDR3. V was pared by 2 bases and J by 3 bases, with 10 bases between. CDR3 sequence: CASSLRTITDTQYF. CDR3 in DNA: TGTGCCAGCAGCTTACGGACTATTACAGATACGCAGTATTTT.

V usage is TRBV6-5 and J usage is TRBJ1-4; unclear D gene. Germline V CDR1 and CDR2: MNHEY, SVGAGI. V gave up 4 bases and J gave up 8 bases, with 14 bases separating them. The CDR3 consists of 14 residues. The CDR3 here is CASSLGRVGEKLFF. The CDR3 DNA sequence: TGTGCCAGCAGTTTAGGGCGCGTCGGGGAAAAACTGTTTTTT.

The rearrangement joins TRBV19 to TRBJ1-5; 7 nucleotides align to TRBD1. Per the germline V gene, CDR1 is LNHDA and CDR2 is SQIVND (reference sequence). V lost 4 bases and J lost 3; bases outside the gene matches: 9. The CDR3 spans 16 residues. CDR3 amino acids: CASSRHVGTVNQPQHF. The DNA of the CDR3 is TGTGCCAGTAGTAGACACGTAGGGACAGTCAATCAGCCCCAGCATTTT.

This sequence joins TRBV5-1 and TRBJ2-7; D is tentatively TRBD1 or TRBD2 (5 bases each). The germline gives CDR1 SGHRS, CDR2 YFSETQ. Trimming shortened V by 0 bases and J by 2 bases, and 12 bases separated the two germline ends. This CDR3 has 15 amino acids. The CDR3 region is CASSLVWDAPYEQYF. The CDR3 DNA reads TGCGCCAGCAGCTTGGTGTGGGACGCCCCCTACGAGCAGTACTTC.

This chain links TRBV2 with TRBJ1-5; tentative D call: TRBD1 (5 bases). CDR1 and CDR2 (germline): SNHLY, FYNNEI. This CDR3 comprises 12 residues. In DNA, the CDR3 is TGTGCGTGCAGGGCCCACAATCAGCCCCAGCATTTT. It is translated as CACRAHNQPQHF.

The chain combines TRBV7-3 with TRBJ1-5; TRBD1 is a possible D gene (5 bases). V was pared by 3 bases and J by 9 bases, with 18 bases between. CDR1 and CDR2 from the germline V gene are SGHTA and FQGTGA. CDR3 size: 15 residues. The CDR3 here is CASSFEKMGGWPQHF. For the CDR3, the DNA is TGTGCCAGCAGCTTTGAGAAGATGGGGGGATGGCCCCAGCATTTT.

The CDR3 bases are TGTGCCAGCAGCCAGACGACAGGGTTTCCCTACGAGCAGTACTTC. The encoded protein is CASSQTTGFPYEQYF. The chain recombines TRBV7-8 with TRBJ2-7, with 7 bases matching TRBD1. From germline, CDR1 is SGHVS and CDR2 FQNEAQ. The CDR3 extends over 15 amino acids. V dropped 5 bases and J dropped 2; count of bases not matched to a gene: 9.

This clone was seen just once. The CDR3 coding sequence is TGTGCCAGCAGCTTAGGACAGGGGGTGCACGAGCAGTACTTC. Translation gives CASSLGQGVHEQYF. The chain carries TRBV7-8 and TRBJ2-7; 9 nucleotides agree with TRBD1. Germline assignment: CDR1 SGHVS and CDR2 FQNEAQ. This CDR3 has 14 amino acids. V shed 1 base and J 5 bases; nucleotides not matched to a gene: 3.

The chain has TRBV30 and TRBJ1-1, with TRBD1 matching over 8 bases. V was pared by 5 bases and J by 9 bases, with 14 bases of the junction left unmatched. CDR1 and CDR2 from the germline V gene are GTSNPN and SVGIG (reference sequence). This CDR3 comprises 14 residues. DNA of the CDR3: TGTGCCTGGGGGACAGGTGGAGGGAACCCGAAAGCTTTCTTT. It codes for CAWGTGGGNPKAFF.

The rearrangement joins TRBV9 to TRBJ2-7, with TRBD2 identical over 12 bases. With 0 bases clipped from V and 4 bases from J, the junction kept 8 bases outside the gene matches. CDR1 and CDR2 from the germline V gene are SGDLS and YYNGEE. The CDR3 sequence is 17 residues long. The CDR3 is CASSVEASGRAAYEQYF. The CDR3 region has the DNA TGTGCCAGCAGCGTAGAGGCTAGCGGGAGGGCCGCGTACGAGCAGTACTTC.

This clone was observed once. The chain uses TRBV30 and TRBJ1-5; the D is unclear. The CDR3 contains 16 residues. V was trimmed by 0 bases and J by 0 bases, leaving 12 bases between them. Germline V lookup: CDR1 GTSNPN, CDR2 SVGIG (reference sequence). The CDR3 here is CAWSVSSAISNQPQHF. The CDR3 DNA reads TGTGCCTGGAGTGTCAGTTCAGCTATTAGCAATCAGCCCCAGCATTTT.

The rearrangement joins TRBV5-1 to TRBJ2-7; 7 bases agree with TRBD2. This CDR3 contains 12 residues. Germline CDR1 SGHRS, CDR2 YFSETQ. Trimming removed 5 bases from V and 8 bases from J; junction bases left unmatched: 7. Here the CDR3 reads CASRASGLKQYF. CDR3 bases: TGCGCCAGCAGGGCTAGCGGTTTGAAGCAGTACTTC.

The chain is built from TRBV19 and TRBJ2-5, with D maybe TRBD2 (5 bases). V was clipped by 1 base and J by 5 bases, with 11 bases between them. Per the germline V gene, CDR1 is LNHDA and CDR2 is SQIVND (reference sequence). The CDR3 loop spans 14 amino acids. CDR3 DNA sequence: TGTGCCAGTAGTATAGTAGCGCCTCCGGAGACCCAGTACTTC. It codes for CASSIVAPPETQYF.

Turning to this clone: Mismatch with germline at one junction end may stem from a read error. The chain uses TRBV2 and TRBJ2-7; D is ambiguous. The length of the CDR3 is 17 residues. CDR1 and CDR2 (germline): SNHLY, FYNNEI. The chain's CDR3 is CASSQAPSRTRSYEQYF. The CDR3 DNA reads TGTGCCAGCAGTCAAGCCCCCTCGAGGACCCGCTCCTACGAGCAGTACTTC. Based on the CDR3 plus reference TRBV2 and TRBJ2-7, the full variable domain is EPEVTQTPSHQVTQMGQEVILRCVPISNHLYFYWYRQILGQKVEFLVSFYNNEISEKSEIFDDQFSVERPDGSNFTLKIRSTKLEDSAMYFCASSQAPSRTRSYEQYFGPGTRLTVT.

The table lists this clone with a count of one. The genes are TRBV2 and TRBJ2-5; D may be TRBD2 (6 bases). Per germline, CDR1 SNHLY and CDR2 FYNNEI. The CDR3 sequence is 13 residues long. Trimming removed 6 bases at V and 7 bases at J, with 15 bases between. CDR3 sequence reads: CASRLTSSGTQYF. CDR3 DNA: TGTGCCAGCAGACTTACTAGCAGTGGGACCCAGTACTTC.

This chain uses TRBV7-9 with TRBJ1-4, with D perhaps TRBD1 (5 bases). Per the germline V gene, CDR1 is SEHNR and CDR2 is FQNEAQ (reference sequence). The CDR3 is 15 amino acids. Trimming removed 1 base at V and 4 bases at J, with 10 bases between. The CDR3 is CASSLEGTVNEKLFF. DNA of the CDR3: TGTGCCAGCAGCTTAGAAGGGACGGTTAATGAAAAACTGTTTTTT.

V and J are TRBV30 and TRBJ2-1; unclear D gene. The CDR3 runs 11 residues. The germline CDR1 and CDR2 sequences are GTSNPN and SVGIG (reference sequence). Trimming shortened V by 7 bases and J by 9 bases, and 13 bases separated the two germline ends. The chain's CDR3 is CAFNSDSEQFF. Here the CDR3 DNA reads TGTGCCTTTAATTCAGATAGTGAGCAGTTCTTC.

The chain employs TRBV6-1 and TRBJ2-3, with no clear D. Per the germline V gene, CDR1 is MNHNS and CDR2 is SASEGT. V was trimmed by 3 bases and J by 6 bases, leaving 13 bases between them. The CDR3 is 14 residues long. The CDR3 sequence: CASSDGASFDTQYF. As DNA, the CDR3 is TGTGCCAGCAGTGATGGTGCGTCGTTCGATACGCAGTATTTT.